The 17 T cell receptor beta chains below come from one sample, sequenced in a study of regulatory T cells in long-lasting Graves disease. Time point described: persistent/refractory GD, antithyroid drugs over 5 years with positive TRAb. The TCR library used RNA extracted from PBMCs. Arm-PCR with iRepertoire HTBI primers amplified the CDR3 regions for these TCR beta libraries. TCRdb independently ran MiXCR on the multiplex PCR reads; one entry per CDR3 protein. The sample contains 350,000 to 450,000 distinct CDR3 sequences, under 25% of which appear only once. Here the sequenced sample was peripheral blood mononuclear cells (PBMCs), taken when the disease was refractory, from a patient treated with antithyroid drugs. The origin of the receptors is a female donor with Graves disease.

This clonotype was seen repeatedly, ten times or more. The V gene is TRBV28, the J gene TRBJ2-4, with 9 bases fitting TRBD1. The V gene's germline CDR1 is MDHEN and CDR2 SYDVKM. CDR3 size: 17 residues. V shed 5 bases, J shed 1 base, and the junction held 9 bases outside the gene matches. CDR3 coding DNA: TGTGCCAGCAGTCCCTTAAGTGGACAGGGGGCCAAAAACATTCAGTACTTC. Translation: CASSPLSGQGAKNIQYF.

This clonotype was recorded at least ten times. The V call is TRBV29-1, the J call TRBJ2-7, with a weak D call TRBD1 (6 bases). CDR1 and CDR2 (germline): SQVTM, ANQGSEA. V lost 3 bases, J lost 5 bases, and 11 bases lay in between. CDR3 size: 12 residues. CDR3 DNA: TGCAGCGTTGATACAGGGCTGGACGAGCAGTACTTC. Translating it yields CSVDTGLDEQYF.

This clonotype was observed many times. This chain connects TRBV12-3 or TRBV12-4 to TRBJ2-5, with D perhaps matching TRBD2 (6 bases). This CDR3 has 12 residues. Trimming removed 4 bases from V and 9 bases from J, with 12 bases in between. CDR3 nucleotides: TGTGCCAGCAGTTCCACTAGCACGGCCCAGTACTTC. Protein sequence: CASSSTSTAQYF.

This clonotype was detected ten times or more. The gene calls are TRBV28 and TRBJ1-4; D possibly corresponds to TRBD1 (5 bases). The germline V and J ends were trimmed by 1 base and 8 bases, with 14 bases remaining between them. CDR3 length: 15 residues. CDR1 and CDR2 from the germline V gene are MDHEN and SYDVKM. The CDR3 DNA follows: TGTGCCAGCAGTTTATATCAGGGCGTATGGGAAAAACTGTTTTTT. It specifies CASSLYQGVWEKLFF.

V is TRBV2 and J is TRBJ2-7, with D possibly matching TRBD2 (5 bases). This CDR3 has 12 residues. Per germline, CDR1 SNHLY and CDR2 FYNNEI. V was shortened by 8 bases and J by 5 bases, with 13 bases between the two germline ends. The CDR3 DNA reads TGTGCCAGCCGAGGTAGCGCGCACGAGCAGTACTTC. This encodes CASRGSAHEQYF.

The rearrangement joins TRBV20-1 to TRBJ2-5; D is ambiguous. The germline V and J ends were trimmed by 0 bases and 5 bases, with 10 bases remaining between them. CDR1 and CDR2 from the germline V gene are DFQATT and SNEGSKA (reference sequence). The length of the CDR3 is 13 residues. The CDR3 spells CSARDPSMETQYF. The CDR3 nucleotides are TGCAGTGCTAGAGATCCCAGCATGGAGACCCAGTACTTC.

This clonotype was recorded many times. V and J are TRBV28 and TRBJ2-7, with 7 bases that match TRBD2. Germline CDR1 reads MDHEN; CDR2 reads SYDVKM. J lost 3 bases, V lost 8 bases, and 10 bases had no gene match. This CDR3 is 14 amino acids long. CDR3: CASFGGTGVYEQYF. The CDR3 region has the DNA TGTGCCAGCTTCGGGGGGACGGGGGTCTACGAGCAGTACTTC.

CDR3 in amino acids: CASSQGVWSYEQYF. CDR3 nucleotide sequence: TGCGCCAGCAGCCAAGGGGTTTGGAGCTACGAGCAGTACTTC. The rearrangement links TRBV4-1 to TRBJ2-7; D uncertain. There are 14 residues in the CDR3. Trimming shortened V by 1 base and J by 3 bases, and 10 bases separated the two germline ends. Germline V gene data show CDR1 as MGHRA and CDR2 as YSYEKL.

The chain joins TRBV20-1 to TRBJ2-4; the D gene is possibly TRBD2 (5 bases). There are 14 residues in the CDR3. V lost 0 bases, J lost 9 bases, and 15 bases lay in between. Germline V CDR1 and CDR2: DFQATT, SNEGSKA (reference sequence). The DNA of the CDR3 is TGCAGTGCTAGAGATGGGGTACTAGTGGCCATTCAGTACTTC. This gives the protein CSARDGVLVAIQYF.

This clonotype was detected many times. The chain joins TRBV12-3 or TRBV12-4 to TRBJ2-5, with 7 bases lining up with TRBD2. The CDR3 contains 14 residues. V gave up 6 bases and J gave up 1 base; unmatched junction bases: 5. CDR3 loop: CASSGTNIQETQYF. For the CDR3, the DNA is TGTGCCAGCAGCGGGACTAACATCCAAGAGACCCAGTACTTC.

In this sample, this clonotype turned up many times. The chain joins TRBV7-2 to TRBJ2-5; TRBD1 matches at 10 bases. The germline V gene encodes CDR1 SGHTA and CDR2 FQGNSA. This CDR3 spans 15 amino acids. Trimming took 4 bases from V and 6 from J; bases not matched to a gene: 8. The CDR3 reads CASSSTGTGVKTQYF. The CDR3 DNA reads as TGTGCCAGCAGCTCTACCGGGACAGGGGTCAAGACCCAGTACTTC.

The V call is TRBV19, the J call TRBJ2-2; 10 positions agree with TRBD2. Germline CDR1 reads LNHDA; CDR2 reads SQIVND (reference sequence). This CDR3 is built from 18 residues. The junction had 13 bases not matched to a gene; V was cut back by 5 bases and J by 4 bases. The CDR3 DNA reads TGTGCCAGTAGTTTTCCCCGGAGCGGGAGGGCCGTCACCGGGGAGCTGTTTTTT. As protein: CASSFPRSGRAVTGELFF.

On this clonotype: A much larger clone sits a single nucleotide away, making a read error possible. The rearrangement uses TRBV28 and TRBJ2-7, with D uncertain. The germline V gene encodes CDR1 MDHEN and CDR2 SYDVKM. This CDR3 has 14 residues. The CDR3 DNA sequence: TGTGTCAGCAGCCTTCGTAATGACAAAGAGGAGCAGTACTTC. Amino acids: CVSSLRNDKEEQYF.

Turning to this clonotype: This may stem from a read error, because a much larger clone lies one nucleotide away. The rearrangement links TRBV3-1 to TRBJ1-1; D possibly corresponds to TRBD1 (6 bases). The CDR3 sequence is 13 residues long. Germline loops: CDR1 LGHDT, CDR2 YNNKEL (reference sequence). The CDR3 DNA follows: TGTACCAGCAGCCAAGATGTGAGCAGGGGTGCTTTCTTT. It specifies CTSSQDVSRGAFF.

This clonotype was counted a few times. The rearrangement joins TRBV28 to TRBJ2-1, with TRBD1 identical over 8 bases. This CDR3 comprises 16 residues. Germline lookup yields CDR1 MDHEN and CDR2 SYDVKM. Trimming took 7 bases from V and 4 from J; bases not matched to a gene: 12. CDR3 in DNA: TGTGCCAGCATCAGTTCACGGGGACAGGAATACAATGAGCAGTTCTTC. Its protein product is CASISSRGQEYNEQFF.

This clonotype was seen repeatedly, ten times or more. The genes are TRBV27 and TRBJ2-2; 9 positions agree with TRBD2. Germline lookup yields CDR1 MNHEY and CDR2 SMNVEV (reference sequence). The CDR3 consists of 16 residues. The trim removed 6 bases at V and 4 bases at J, leaving 9 bases unmatched. The CDR3 region is CASSPREREATGELFF. Written as DNA, the CDR3 is TGTGCCAGCAGCCCTCGGGAGCGGGAGGCCACCGGGGAGCTGTTTTTT.

This clonotype was found a few times. The genes are TRBV6-1 and TRBJ2-7; 12 positions match TRBD1. CDR3 length equals 15 residues. Germline V gives CDR1 MNHNS, CDR2 SASEGT. The V segment lost 7 bases and the J segment 2 bases; nucleotides outside the gene matches: 6. CDR3 nucleotide sequence: TGTGCCAGCAAGGGGGGGACAGGGGGCCCCTACGAGCAGTACTTC. Its protein product is CASKGGTGGPYEQYF.